The rows below give T cell receptor beta chains drawn from one sample of a study of T cell responses to AZD1222 COVID-19 vaccine. Using immunoSEQ multiplex PCR, the repertoire was profiled, and TCRdb retains in-frame clones only, with some absent. The data hold 150,000 to 200,000 clones, with around 90% observed a single time. The starting material was peripheral blood, obtained on day 0 of MenACWY control vaccination. These receptors came from an adult in good health. Each CDR3 is given with its conserved first and last residue. D genes are given only for firm matches. Not every row has a clone size; where given, it reads once, few, many or a size class.

cdr3_nt: TGTGCCAGCAGCTTGGGGACTAGTTCAGGTGAGCAGTTCTTC
cdr3_aa: CASSLGTSSGEQFF
d_call: TRBD2
j_call: TRBJ2-1
clone_size: .
v_call: TRBV5-5

cdr3_nt: TGTGCCATGAGTAGGGGGACGGAGGTGTCCGAGCAGTACTTC
cdr3_aa: CAMSRGTEVSEQYF
d_call: .
j_call: TRBJ2-7
clone_size: once
v_call: TRBV10-3

cdr3_nt: TGCGCCAGCAGCCAAGGCCGGGACACCCCCTACGAGCAGTACTTC
cdr3_aa: CASSQGRDTPYEQYF
d_call: .
j_call: TRBJ2-7
clone_size: .
v_call: TRBV4-1

cdr3_nt: TGTGCCAGCAGCTCCGGGCCCTACAATCAAGATACGCAGTATTTT
cdr3_aa: CASSSGPYNQDTQYF
d_call: .
j_call: TRBJ2-3
clone_size: .
v_call: TRBV28

cdr3_nt: TGTGCCAGCTCACCACTGGGGTCCACAGATACGCAGTATTTT
cdr3_aa: CASSPLGSTDTQYF
d_call: .
j_call: TRBJ2-3
clone_size: .
v_call: TRBV18

cdr3_nt: TGTGCCAGCAGCCGTTCCTCAGAGACCCAGTACTTC
cdr3_aa: CASSRSSETQYF
d_call: .
j_call: TRBJ2-5
clone_size: .
v_call: TRBV5-4

cdr3_nt: TGTGCCAGCGGACAGGGCGGCAATCAGCCCCAGCATTTT
cdr3_aa: CASGQGGNQPQHF
d_call: TRBD1
j_call: TRBJ1-5
clone_size: .
v_call: TRBV19

cdr3_nt: TGTGCCAGCAGCCAATTTGGGGATAGCAATCAGCCCCAGCATTTT
cdr3_aa: CASSQFGDSNQPQHF
d_call: .
j_call: TRBJ1-5
clone_size: .
v_call: TRBV3-1/TRBV3-2

cdr3_nt: TGTGCCAGCATCTCACCCCGACGGGCGGCGGACACTGAAGCTTTCTTT
cdr3_aa: CASISPRRAADTEAFF
d_call: .
j_call: TRBJ1-1
clone_size: .
v_call: TRBV28

cdr3_nt: TGTGCCAGCACGTTGTCCTTAGGAGGCTCACCCCTCCACTTT
cdr3_aa: CASTLSLGGSPLHF
d_call: .
j_call: TRBJ1-6
clone_size: .
v_call: TRBV11-3

cdr3_nt: TGTGCCAGCGGACAGGGGGCCTTACGATATGGCTACACCTTC
cdr3_aa: CASGQGALRYGYTF
d_call: TRBD1
j_call: TRBJ1-2
clone_size: .
v_call: TRBV2

cdr3_nt: TGTGCCAGTCACATGAACACTGAAGCTTTCTTT
cdr3_aa: CASHMNTEAFF
d_call: .
j_call: TRBJ1-1
clone_size: .
v_call: TRBV6-5

cdr3_nt: TGTGCCAGCAGTGAACACGGAGGGAGAGAAAAACTGTTTTTT
cdr3_aa: CASSEHGGREKLFF
d_call: .
j_call: TRBJ1-4
clone_size: .
v_call: TRBV6-1

cdr3_nt: TGTGCCTGGAGGGGGGACAGCTTAGATTCACCCCTCCACTTT
cdr3_aa: CAWRGDSLDSPLHF
d_call: TRBD1
j_call: TRBJ1-6
clone_size: .
v_call: TRBV30

cdr3_nt: TGTGCCAGCAGCCCCGGGACTAGCGGTTACAATGAGCAGTTCTTC
cdr3_aa: CASSPGTSGYNEQFF
d_call: TRBD2
j_call: TRBJ2-1
clone_size: .
v_call: TRBV7-3

cdr3_nt: TGTGCCAGCTCACCCCCGGGGGGGTCCAATAATGAAAAACTGTTTTTT
cdr3_aa: CASSPPGGSNNEKLFF
d_call: .
j_call: TRBJ1-4
clone_size: .
v_call: TRBV18

cdr3_nt: TGTGCCAGCTCACCAGGACAAGAGACCCAGTACTTC
cdr3_aa: CASSPGQETQYF
d_call: .
j_call: TRBJ2-5
clone_size: .
v_call: TRBV18

cdr3_nt: TGCGCCAGTAGCCAGGGTAATCGGGGGAACACTGAAGCTTTCTTT
cdr3_aa: CASSQGNRGNTEAFF
d_call: .
j_call: TRBJ1-1
clone_size: .
v_call: TRBV5-1

cdr3_nt: TGTGCCAGCAGCTCTGGGCTAGCGGGTCAAGAGACCCAGTACTTC
cdr3_aa: CASSSGLAGQETQYF
d_call: TRBD2
j_call: TRBJ2-5
clone_size: .
v_call: TRBV5-4

cdr3_nt: TGCAGCGTACGTAGCGGGAGAGTACAGACCCAGTACTTC
cdr3_aa: CSVRSGRVQTQYF
d_call: TRBD2
j_call: TRBJ2-5
clone_size: .
v_call: TRBV29-1

cdr3_nt: TGTGCCTGGACCACCGGGACTAGCGGAAAAGAGACCCAGTACTTC
cdr3_aa: CAWTTGTSGKETQYF
d_call: TRBD2
j_call: TRBJ2-5
clone_size: .
v_call: TRBV30

cdr3_nt: TGTGCCAGCAGCGTACAGGGGTCATATGGCTACACCTTC
cdr3_aa: CASSVQGSYGYTF
d_call: .
j_call: TRBJ1-2
clone_size: .
v_call: TRBV9

cdr3_nt: TGTGCCATCCAGGGAAGTTACGAGCAGTACTTC
cdr3_aa: CAIQGSYEQYF
d_call: .
j_call: TRBJ2-7
clone_size: .
v_call: TRBV10-3

cdr3_nt: TGTGCCAGCAGTGAGCAGGCCTACGAGCAGTACTTC
cdr3_aa: CASSEQAYEQYF
d_call: .
j_call: TRBJ2-7
clone_size: .
v_call: TRBV6-1

cdr3_nt: TGTGCCAGTAGGATTCCCGGGACATCTAACTATGGCTACACCTTC
cdr3_aa: CASRIPGTSNYGYTF
d_call: .
j_call: TRBJ1-2
clone_size: .
v_call: TRBV19

cdr3_nt: TGTGCCAGCAGCCAAGATCCAGGAACTGAAGCTTTCTTT
cdr3_aa: CASSQDPGTEAFF
d_call: .
j_call: TRBJ1-1
clone_size: .
v_call: TRBV4-2